This TCR beta chain came from a study of CD8 T cells in Susac syndrome. The length of the CDR3 is 18 residues. From germline, CDR1 is MNHEY and CDR2 SMNVEV (reference sequence). With V trimmed by 5 bases and J by 7 bases, 14 bases remained unmatched. The authors reverse transcribed roughly 0.5 to 1 ug RNA with random hexamers. TCRdb processed the immunoSEQ multiplex PCR reads anew with MiXCR; each CDR3 protein has one entry. The sample holds about 140,000 distinct CDR3 sequences, about 95% seen once. The sequence derives from a human donor with multiple sclerosis. The chain employs TRBV27 and TRBJ1-6, with 10 bases fitting TRBD1. Material: CD4+ T cells from PBMCs. CDR3 sequence reads: CASSPSLGTGARNSPLHF. CDR3 DNA sequence: TGTGCCAGCAGTCCATCGCTAGGGACAGGGGCGAGAAATTCACCCCTCCACTTT.